This T cell receptor beta chain was documented in a study of PD-L1 blockade in urothelial cancer. At the level of the study: Prior regimens of chemotherapy numbered 0 to 3 per patient. Analyzed time points were 3 weeks (second dose) and 6 weeks after therapy began.

Metastatic or locally advanced urothelial carcinoma was present in the patients. Germline V CDR1 and CDR2: SNHLY, FYNNEI. V dropped 6 bases and J dropped 3; count of bases not matched to a gene: 4. This CDR3 is built from 16 residues. Synthetically made TCR analog templates were put into each PCR as spikes. Assay: immunoSEQ multiplex PCR; the TCRdb copy retains only in-frame clones and omits some. Among 38,000 or so clones, around 83% were seen once, and the ten largest hold roughly a sixth. The genes are TRBV2 and TRBJ2-3, with 15 bases lining up with TRBD2. This specimen consisted of PBMCs, obtained around atezolizumab (anti-PD-L1) treatment. The TCR comes from a man aged 55 to 70 with urothelial cancer. The CDR3 reads CASRRGLAGGTDTQYF. CDR3 coding DNA: TGTGCCAGCAGACGCGGACTAGCGGGGGGGACAGATACGCAGTATTTT. Using reference TRBV2 and TRBJ2-3 for the parts outside the CDR3, the full variable domain is EPEVTQTPSHQVTQMGQEVILRCVPISNHLYFYWYRQILGQKVEFLVSFYNNEISEKSEIFDDQFSVERPDGSNFTLKIRSTKLEDSAMYFCASRRGLAGGTDTQYFGPGTRLTVL.